The clone carrying this TCR beta chain was counted many times. V trimming: 3 bases; J trimming: 4 bases; junction bases outside the gene matches: 4. Germline-derived CDR1 and CDR2 are DFQATT and SNEGSKA (reference sequence). CDR3 length equals 13 residues. This entry belongs to a study of identical twins. TCRdb reprocessed the 5' RACE reads with MiXCR, giving one entry per CDR3 protein. The sample has about 520,000 distinct CDR3 sequences, about 20% seen once; the top ten hold about 0.91%. These same data were also listed under a study on T cells expressing NK-cell markers. That investigation notes: An anti-gamma-delta TCR antibody confined sorting to alpha-beta TCR T cells across several of the experiments.

The V and J genes are TRBV20-1 and TRBJ2-5; TRBD2 matches 8 bases. Sequencing input: CD4+ T cells sorted from blood. This receptor was taken from a woman aged 18-35 years in good health. This chain's CDR3 is CSASLGLGETQYF. CDR3 nucleotides: TGCAGTGCTAGTCTGGGACTAGGAGAGACCCAGTACTTC.